What follows are 30 T cell receptor beta chains derived from one specimen sequenced in a study of T-cell memory formation after mild COVID-19. In TCRdb, the 5' RACE reads were re-called with MiXCR into one record per CDR3 protein. The data contain about 390,000 distinct CDR3 sequences, over 20% of them singletons. The sample taken for sequencing was PBMCs or a T cell subset sorted from them (not recorded which). These receptors were collected from an adult woman who had mild COVID-19 (a few samples of this study predate the infection). Cell type and time point are not known.

A few counts support this clonotype. CDR3 sequence: CASSPETSKQFF. The CDR3 DNA follows: TGTGCCAGCAGCCCCGAGACTAGTAAGCAGTTCTTC. The chain joins TRBV7-9 to TRBJ2-1, with D perhaps matching TRBD2 (6 bases). From germline, CDR1 is SEHNR and CDR2 FQNEAQ (reference sequence). CDR3 length: 12 residues. V was cut by 5 bases and J by 11 bases, with 13 bases left in between. The full variable domain, its missing parts supplied by reference TRBV7-9 and TRBJ2-1, is DTGVSQNPRHKITKRGQNVTFRCDPISEHNRLYWYRQTLGQGPEFLTYFQNEAQLEKSRLLSDRFSAERPKGSFSTLEIQRTEQGDSAMYLCASSPETSKQFFGPGTRLTVL.

This clonotype was seen a few times. This chain links TRBV6-1 with TRBJ1-1, with D possibly matching TRBD1 (6 bases). There are 16 residues in the CDR3. V shed 2 bases and J shed 13 bases, with 26 bases lying between them. Germline V lookup: CDR1 MNHNS, CDR2 SASEGT. The CDR3 coding sequence is TGTGCCAGCAGTGAATCGTTAGGGACAACAGGTTCTTTTCATTTCTTT. Translating it yields CASSESLGTTGSFHFF.

In this sample, this clonotype turned up a few times. The chain combines TRBV10-2 with TRBJ1-5; TRBD1 might be the D (6 bases). Germline lookup yields CDR1 WSHSY and CDR2 SAAADI. The V end was cut by 3 bases, the J end by 6 bases, with 12 bases between. The CDR3 has 14 residues. This CDR3 is CASSEGRGGQPQHF. The CDR3 DNA is TGCGCCAGCAGTGAAGGCAGGGGCGGTCAGCCCCAGCATTTT.

This clonotype has just a few counts. This sequence joins TRBV10-3 and TRBJ2-3, with 8 bases matching TRBD2. The CDR3 length is 14 residues. Germline-derived CDR1 and CDR2 are ENHRY and SYGVKD. J lost 0 bases, V lost 4 bases, and 0 bases had no gene match. The CDR3 coding sequence is TGTGCCATCAGTGTAGCGGGGAGCACAGATACGCAGTATTTT. Its protein product is CAISVAGSTDTQYF.

The rearrangement uses TRBV12-3 or TRBV12-4 and TRBJ2-7; 10 positions match TRBD2. This CDR3 spans 18 amino acids. Trimming at V came to 5 bases and at J to 2 bases, leaving 15 bases not matched to a gene. The CDR3 reads CASSVGGASGGLTYEQYF. For the CDR3, the DNA is TGTGCCAGCAGTGTAGGAGGGGCTAGCGGGGGCCTCACCTACGAGCAGTACTTC.

This clonotype was counted between two and nine times. This rearrangement joins TRBV5-1 to TRBJ1-1; possibly TRBD1 for D (5 bases). Looked up from germline, CDR1 is SGHRS and CDR2 is YFSETQ. This CDR3 has 13 amino acids. V was clipped by 2 bases and J by 8 bases, with 13 bases between them. CDR3 sequence: CASSLDQRDEAFF. The DNA of the CDR3 is TGCGCCAGCAGCTTAGATCAGAGGGACGAAGCTTTCTTT.

V usage is TRBV3-1 and J usage is TRBJ1-6, with D perhaps TRBD1 (5 bases). Germline values: CDR1 LGHDT, CDR2 YNNKEL (reference sequence). V was cut by 6 bases and J by 5 bases, with 8 bases left in between. The CDR3 length is 13 residues. CDR3 nucleotides: TGTGCCAGCAGTGGGGGGAATAATTCACCCCTCCACTTT. Protein: CASSGGNNSPLHF.

This clonotype turned up a few times. This sequence joins TRBV20-1 and TRBJ2-4, with D perhaps given as TRBD1 or TRBD2 (5 bases each). The germline V and J ends were trimmed by 0 bases and 0 bases, with 9 bases remaining between them. Germline lookup yields CDR1 DFQATT and CDR2 SNEGSKA (reference sequence). CDR3 length: 15 residues. CDR3 residues: CSARETGTAKNIQYF. The CDR3 nucleotides read TGCAGTGCTAGAGAGACCGGGACAGCCAAAAACATTCAGTACTTC.

This clonotype appeared a few times. This chain links TRBV5-1 with TRBJ1-1, with 8 bases that match TRBD1. From germline, CDR1 is SGHRS and CDR2 YFSETQ. V shed 4 bases, J shed 1 base, and the junction held 6 bases outside the gene matches. CDR3 length equals 15 residues. The CDR3 here is CASSPWTGPNTEAFF. CDR3 DNA: TGCGCCAGCAGCCCCTGGACAGGGCCGAACACTGAAGCTTTCTTT.

The V and J genes are TRBV27 and TRBJ1-2; D gene uncertain. The CDR3 length is 16 residues. Germline CDR1 MNHEY, CDR2 SMNVEV (reference sequence). V was cut by 6 bases and J by 7 bases, with 24 bases left in between. CDR3 loop: CASRSNLQVASGGYTF. The CDR3 DNA follows: TGTGCCAGCAGGTCTAACCTCCAGGTGGCGTCGGGTGGCTACACCTTC.

The chain recombines TRBV3-1 with TRBJ2-3; D call uncertain. The CDR3 is 12 residues long. The germline CDR1 and CDR2 sequences are LGHDT and YNNKEL (reference sequence). V dropped 5 bases and J dropped 1 base, with 4 bases sitting between them. The CDR3: CASSYRTDTQYF. The CDR3 DNA reads as TGTGCCAGCAGCTATCGCACAGATACGCAGTATTTT.

DNA for the CDR3: TGTGCCAGCCGTCGGCGGGCGGATGGCTACACCTTC. Protein sequence: CASRRRADGYTF. The gene calls are TRBV2 and TRBJ1-2, with D unclear. The CDR3 is 12 amino acids. V was pared by 8 bases and J by 6 bases, with 13 bases between. The germline V gene encodes CDR1 SNHLY and CDR2 FYNNEI.

This chain links TRBV9 with TRBJ2-1; D gene uncertain. V shed 0 bases and J shed 7 bases, with 14 bases lying between them. Germline CDR1 SGDLS, CDR2 YYNGEE. The CDR3 is 15 amino acids. The CDR3 sequence is CASSVVAGPANEQFF. DNA for the CDR3: TGTGCCAGCAGCGTAGTAGCCGGCCCAGCTAATGAGCAGTTCTTC.

A few counts support this clonotype. V gene TRBV12-3 or TRBV12-4 combines with J gene TRBJ1-5, with no clear D. The length of the CDR3 is 16 residues. Trimming took off 4 bases at V and 2 bases at J, with 15 bases between the two ends. The CDR3: CASSSTTSLRNQPQHF. The CDR3 coding sequence is TGTGCCAGCAGTTCCACTACATCACTTCGCAATCAGCCCCAGCATTTT.

The V gene is TRBV7-9, the J gene TRBJ1-1; the match to TRBD1 covers 9 bases. J gave up 9 bases and V 1 base, and 6 bases lay outside the gene matches. The CDR3 extends over 14 amino acids. Germline V lookup: CDR1 SEHNR, CDR2 FQNEAQ (reference sequence). The CDR3 is CASSLVQDRGKAFF. The DNA of the CDR3 is TGTGCCAGCAGCTTAGTTCAGGACAGGGGAAAAGCTTTCTTT. Looking up the rest from reference TRBV7-9 and TRBJ1-1 gives the full variable domain: DTGVSQNPRHKITKRGQNVTFRCDPISEHNRLYWYRQTLGQGPEFLTYFQNEAQLEKSRLLSDRFSAERPKGSFSTLEIQRTEQGDSAMYLCASSLVQDRGKAFFGQGTRLTVV.

The chain employs TRBV24-1 and TRBJ2-5, with D possibly TRBD2 on 7 matching bases. Looked up from germline, CDR1 is KGHDR and CDR2 is SFDVKD. V was cut by 9 bases and J by 5 bases, with 12 bases left in between. The CDR3 extends over 12 amino acids. The CDR3 loop is CATRGADETQYF. CDR3 nucleotide sequence: TGTGCCACCCGGGGGGCGGATGAGACCCAGTACTTC.

This clonotype has just a few counts. The chain has TRBV27 and TRBJ2-1; D might be TRBD1 (6 bases). V was trimmed by 1 base and J by 6 bases, leaving 7 bases between them. This CDR3 has 13 residues. Germline V gene sequence: CDR1 MNHEY, CDR2 SMNVEV (reference sequence). The CDR3 DNA follows: TGTGCCAGCAGTTTATACAGGGCCAATGAGCAGTTCTTC. Encoded protein: CASSLYRANEQFF.

This clonotype was recorded a few times. The chain employs TRBV20-1 and TRBJ2-1; 9 bases agree with TRBD2. CDR1 and CDR2 from the germline V gene are DFQATT and SNEGSKA (reference sequence). With 2 bases clipped from V and 8 bases from J, the junction kept 7 bases outside the gene matches. This CDR3 comprises 14 residues. In DNA form, the CDR3 reads TGCAGTGCTAGACATAGCGGGAGTGTGTATGAGCAGTTCTTC. Translated: CSARHSGSVYEQFF.

The chain has TRBV20-1 and TRBJ2-3, with D perhaps being TRBD1 or TRBD2 (5 bases each). The V end lost 6 bases, the J end lost 6 bases, and 25 bases lay between the germline ends. Germline V CDR1 and CDR2: DFQATT, SNEGSKA (reference sequence). The CDR3 is 16 amino acids. CDR3 sequence reads: CSAPYGAGPPGDTQYF. DNA of the CDR3: TGCAGTGCCCCCTATGGGGCGGGCCCACCGGGGGATACGCAGTATTTT.

This clonotype has a handful of counts. This chain's CDR3 is CASSYLYYSPGQPDYGYTF. DNA for the CDR3: TGTGCCAGCAGTTACCTCTACTACTCTCCGGGACAGCCGGACTATGGCTACACCTTC. The chain links TRBV6-5 to TRBJ1-2; 7 bases are a match to TRBD1. The germline V gene has CDR1 MNHEY and CDR2 SVGAGI. Trimming took 2 bases from V and 3 from J; bases not matched to a gene: 18. The CDR3 is made up of 19 amino acids.

This clonotype was found a few times. The chain joins TRBV6-1 to TRBJ2-1, with 10 bases that match TRBD2. The CDR3 is 17 residues long. Germline-derived CDR1 and CDR2 are MNHNS and SASEGT. V gave up 7 bases and J gave up 7 bases; unmatched junction bases: 16. CDR3 region: CASTSSRLAGASNEQFF. The CDR3 coding sequence is TGTGCCAGCACCTCAAGCCGGCTAGCGGGAGCCTCAAATGAGCAGTTCTTC.

This clonotype was recorded at least ten times. The rearrangement joins TRBV24-1 to TRBJ2-1, with D unclear. The CDR3 runs 12 residues. The germline CDR1 and CDR2 sequences are KGHDR and SFDVKD. Trimming left V 4 bases short and J 9 bases short, with 9 bases between. In DNA, the CDR3 is TGTGCCACCAGTGAGACCGGACGTGAGCAGTTCTTC. Translation: CATSETGREQFF.

The rearrangement uses TRBV20-1 and TRBJ2-3; D ambiguous. This CDR3 spans 13 amino acids. Germline values: CDR1 DFQATT, CDR2 SNEGSKA (reference sequence). Deletions cut 2 bases from V and 0 bases from J, with 6 bases between. CDR3 DNA sequence: TGCAGTGCTAGAACCCCTAGCACAGATACGCAGTATTTT. It yields the protein CSARTPSTDTQYF.

This chain joins TRBV24-1 and TRBJ2-3, with 8 positions matching TRBD1. With 2 bases clipped from V and 6 bases from J, the junction kept 3 bases outside the gene matches. This CDR3 comprises 14 residues. Germline values: CDR1 KGHDR, CDR2 SFDVKD. The CDR3 DNA follows: TGTGCCACCAGTGATTCTGACAGGGGTGATACGCAGTATTTT. It encodes CATSDSDRGDTQYF.

V is TRBV5-4 and J is TRBJ2-3, with 9 bases aligning to TRBD2. CDR3 length: 18 residues. After removal of 0 bases from V and 0 bases from J, the junction contained 8 bases not matched to a gene. Looked up from germline, CDR1 is SGHNT and CDR2 is YYREEE (reference sequence). DNA of the CDR3: TGTGCCAGCAGCTTGGTGGCTAGCGGGGCCTCTAGCACAGATACGCAGTATTTT. Translated: CASSLVASGASSTDTQYF.

This chain joins TRBV20-1 and TRBJ1-6, with D possibly TRBD1 on 5 matching bases. The V end was cut by 7 bases, the J end by 4 bases, with 17 bases between. From germline, CDR1 is DFQATT and CDR2 SNEGSKA (reference sequence). The CDR3 is made up of 15 amino acids. Here the CDR3 DNA reads TGCAGTGTCCCGGTGGGGGTCGGGTATAATTCACCCCTCCACTTT. It specifies CSVPVGVGYNSPLHF.

The chain employs TRBV20-1 and TRBJ2-2; D is undetermined. The V and J ends lost 6 bases and 7 bases respectively, with 18 bases between them. Germline-derived CDR1 and CDR2 are DFQATT and SNEGSKA (reference sequence). The CDR3 has 14 residues. CDR3 in DNA: TGCAGTGCCCCCCGGACCCTGAGAGACGGGGAGCTGTTTTTT. It encodes CSAPRTLRDGELFF.

V is TRBV5-6 and J is TRBJ2-5; TRBD2 is a possible D gene (5 bases). This CDR3 spans 14 amino acids. V was trimmed by 2 bases and J by 4 bases, leaving 12 bases between them. Germline assignment: CDR1 SGHDT and CDR2 YYEEEE. CDR3: CASSLSGVRETQYF. The CDR3 DNA sequence: TGTGCCAGCAGCTTAAGCGGAGTCCGAGAGACCCAGTACTTC. Filled out from reference TRBV5-6 and TRBJ2-5, the complete variable domain reads DAGVTQSPTHLIKTRGQQVTLRCSPKSGHDTVSWYQQALGQGPQFIFQYYEEEERQRGNFPDRFSGHQFPNYSSELNVNALLLGDSALYLCASSLSGVRETQYFGPGTRLLVL.

This clonotype was found once. This chain joins TRBV2 and TRBJ2-7; D unresolved. There are 12 residues in the CDR3. CDR1 is SNHLY and CDR2 is FYNNEI in the germline V gene. V lost 0 bases to trimming and J lost 5 bases, with 5 bases between them. This CDR3 is CASSEARDEQYF. The DNA for the CDR3 is TGTGCCAGCAGTGAAGCACGAGACGAGCAGTACTTC.

The CDR3 DNA is TGCAGTGCTAACGCCGGGACTAGCGGGCCTTTCCATAGCGCAGATACGCAGTATTTT. Translation gives CSANAGTSGPFHSADTQYF. This chain joins TRBV20-1 and TRBJ2-3; TRBD2 aligns across 12 bases. J lost 4 bases, V lost 4 bases, and 18 bases had no gene match. The CDR3 has 19 residues. The germline V gene has CDR1 DFQATT and CDR2 SNEGSKA (reference sequence).